One sample yielded the 18 T cell receptor beta chains listed below, sequenced in a study of T cell responses to AZD1222 COVID-19 vaccine. Clones were read by immunoSEQ multiplex PCR, and TCRdb kept only the in-frame ones, dropping some. In the table there are 100,000 to 150,000 clones, about 90% of which are singletons. The material sequenced was peripheral blood, taken on day 0 of AZD1222 vaccination. The receptors shown here come from an adult in good health.

Only one count was recorded for this clone. The chain uses TRBV5-1 and TRBJ1-1; no firm D call. The germline gives CDR1 SGHRS, CDR2 YFSETQ. V dropped 2 bases and J dropped 8 bases, with 13 bases sitting between them. The CDR3 is 13 residues long. As DNA, the CDR3 is TGCGCCAGCAGCTTTCGAGATTCCGACGAAGCTTTCTTT. Amino acids: CASSFRDSDEAFF.

V is TRBV7-2 and J is TRBJ2-3; the D gene is possibly TRBD1 (5 bases). The V and J ends lost 2 bases and 8 bases respectively, with 14 bases between them. CDR3 size: 14 residues. Germline loops: CDR1 SGHTA, CDR2 FQGNSA. CDR3 nucleotides: TGTGCCAGCAGCTTAAGCAGGGTCCGGGCTACGCAGTATTTT. It specifies CASSLSRVRATQYF. The whole variable domain, remainder taken from reference TRBV7-2 and TRBJ2-3, is GAGVSQSPSNKVTEKGKDVELRCDPISGHTALYWYRQSLGQGLEFLIYFQGNSAPDKSGLPSDRFSAERTGGSVSTLTIQRTQQEDSAVYLCASSLSRVRATQYFGPGTRLTVL.

The CDR3 loop reads CAWTSGLATQYF. The CDR3, as DNA: TGTGCCTGGACCTCCGGACTAGCTACGCAGTATTTT. The chain uses TRBV30 and TRBJ2-3; TRBD2 matches at 8 bases. CDR1 GTSNPN and CDR2 SVGIG come from the germline V gene (reference sequence). J lost 8 bases, V lost 4 bases, and 5 bases had no gene match. The CDR3 length is 12 residues. Supplemented by reference TRBV30 and TRBJ2-3, the full variable domain reads SQTIHQWPATLVQPVGSPLSLECTVEGTSNPNLYWYRQAAGRGLQLLFYSVGIGQISSEVPQNLSASRPQDRQFILSSKKLLLSDSGFYLCAWTSGLATQYFGPGTRLTVL.

V gene TRBV7-3 combines with J gene TRBJ2-5; no reliable D call. The germline V gene has CDR1 SGHTA and CDR2 FQGTGA. The CDR3 is 13 residues long. V was clipped by 3 bases and J by 0 bases, with 5 bases between them. The CDR3 coding sequence is TGTGCCAGCAGCTTGGCAGACCAAGAGACCCAGTACTTC. Translation gives CASSLADQETQYF.

V is TRBV12-3 or TRBV12-4 and J is TRBJ2-5; 7 bases align to TRBD1. V trimming: 5 bases; J trimming: 2 bases; junction bases outside the gene matches: 2. The CDR3 has 13 amino acids. Written as DNA, the CDR3 is TGTGCCAGCAGTCAGGGACAGCAAGAGACCCAGTACTTC. The encoded protein is CASSQGQQETQYF.

This clone was seen once. The V and J genes are TRBV28 and TRBJ1-2; 8 bases fit TRBD1. J was trimmed by 8 bases and V by 6 bases; bases with no gene match: 8. Per the germline V gene, CDR1 is MDHEN and CDR2 is SYDVKM. The CDR3 contains 13 residues. For the CDR3, the DNA is TGTGCCAGCAGGACGGGACAGGTTAGGGGCTACACCTTC. Translating gives CASRTGQVRGYTF.

The gene calls are TRBV29-1 and TRBJ2-7; a possible D gene is TRBD2 (7 bases). This CDR3 is built from 14 residues. With 5 bases removed from V and 0 bases from J, the gap between germline ends came to 14 bases. CDR1 and CDR2 from the germline V gene are SQVTM and ANQGSEA. CDR3 coding DNA: TGCAGCGTTCTGAGGGGGGGAAGCTCCTACGAGCAGTACTTC. It specifies CSVLRGGSSYEQYF.

This CDR3 reads CASSSYDQPQHF. CDR3 in DNA: TGTGCCAGCAGTTCTTATGATCAGCCCCAGCATTTT. This chain links TRBV2 with TRBJ1-5; no firm D call. Trimming left V 5 bases short and J 5 bases short, with 7 bases between. Germline V lookup: CDR1 SNHLY, CDR2 FYNNEI. The CDR3 is made up of 12 amino acids.

In its sample, this clone was seen once. The V call is TRBV19, the J call TRBJ1-2; no clear D gene. In germline, CDR1 is LNHDA, CDR2 SQIVND (reference sequence). V was shortened by 5 bases and J by 0 bases, with 4 bases between the two germline ends. CDR3 size: 12 residues. CDR3 coding DNA: TGTGCCAGTAGTCGGACTAACTATGGCTACACCTTC. Translating it yields CASSRTNYGYTF.

V gene TRBV19 combines with J gene TRBJ1-5; possibly TRBD1 for D (5 bases). Trimming stripped 6 bases from V and 5 bases from J, with 11 bases between. Germline V gives CDR1 LNHDA, CDR2 SQIVND (reference sequence). The CDR3 extends over 13 amino acids. The CDR3 is CASSWGLHQPQHF. The CDR3, as DNA: TGTGCCAGTAGCTGGGGACTTCATCAGCCCCAGCATTTT.

The chain has TRBV18 and TRBJ1-5; no definite D call. Germline V lookup: CDR1 KGHSH, CDR2 LQKENI. Trimming took 5 bases from V and 2 from J, leaving 13 bases between them. The CDR3 contains 15 residues. CDR3 in DNA: TGTGCCAGCTCAGACAATAGTGGGGGCAATCAGCCCCAGCATTTT. It yields the protein CASSDNSGGNQPQHF.

The V and J genes are TRBV28 and TRBJ2-7; D is ambiguous. The CDR3 covers 11 residues. The V gene's germline CDR1 is MDHEN and CDR2 SYDVKM. V lost 3 bases and J lost 7, with 7 bases in between. CDR3 protein: CASSFLREQYF. The DNA of the CDR3 is TGTGCCAGCAGTTTTCTAAGGGAGCAGTACTTC.

The V and J genes are TRBV7-3 and TRBJ2-3; no reliable D call. This CDR3 region has 14 residues. V was pared by 1 base and J by 4 bases, with 9 bases between. Germline assignment: CDR1 SGHTA and CDR2 FQGTGA. The CDR3 bases are TGTGCCAGCAGCTTAATGGGGTCGTCAGATACGCAGTATTTT. Its translation is CASSLMGSSDTQYF.

The rearrangement links TRBV15 to TRBJ1-1; tentatively, D is TRBD1 (5 bases). There are 12 residues in the CDR3. Germline lookup yields CDR1 LNHNV and CDR2 YYDKDF (reference sequence). Trimming cost V 9 bases and J 3 bases, with 11 bases left between them. Here the CDR3 DNA reads TGTGCCACAACTAGACAGTACACTGAAGCTTTCTTT. Protein product: CATTRQYTEAFF.

This rearrangement joins TRBV27 to TRBJ2-1; D uncertain. V lost 3 bases, J lost 3 bases, and 9 bases lay in between. This CDR3 spans 14 amino acids. Germline loops: CDR1 MNHEY, CDR2 SMNVEV (reference sequence). Here the CDR3 reads CASSLSRVYNEQFF. In DNA form, the CDR3 reads TGTGCCAGCAGTTTGAGTAGAGTCTACAATGAGCAGTTCTTC.

The chain couples TRBV7-6 to TRBJ2-6, with D possibly being TRBD1 (6 bases). The CDR3 runs 15 residues. Trimming took off 5 bases at V and 0 bases at J, with 8 bases between the two ends. The V gene's germline CDR1 is SGHVS and CDR2 FNYEAQ. CDR3 nucleotide sequence: TGTGCCAGCAGCCCACAGGGCTCTGGGGCCAACGTCCTGACTTTC. Residues: CASSPQGSGANVLTF.

CDR3 nucleotides: TGTGCCAGCTCACCTTCGGGTTTAGGCTATGGCTACACCTTC. This sequence encodes CASSPSGLGYGYTF. The rearrangement links TRBV18 to TRBJ1-2; D call uncertain. V lost 3 bases and J 4 bases, leaving 12 bases between the germline ends. In germline, CDR1 is KGHSH, CDR2 LQKENI. CDR3 length: 14 residues.

V is TRBV3-1 (or the pseudogene TRBV3-2) and J is TRBJ2-3, with 9 bases that match TRBD1. Germline CDR1 reads LGHDT; CDR2 reads YNNKEL (reference sequence). With 3 bases clipped from V and 1 base from J, the junction kept 2 bases outside the gene matches. This CDR3 contains 15 residues. CDR3 nucleotide sequence: TGTGCCAGCAGCCAGGGGGACAGGGGCACAGATACGCAGTATTTT. It specifies CASSQGDRGTDTQYF.